Presented here are 10 T cell receptor beta chains from one specimen sequenced in a study of naive and memory T cell subsets. Amplification of ligated cDNA took four PCR rounds with SP2 and nested alpha and beta constant primers. MiXCR, applied by TCRdb to the 5' RACE reads, yields one record per CDR3 protein. The repertoire includes about 59,000 distinct CDR3 sequences, around 8% of them detected once, and approximately 21% sits in the top ten. The library had UMIs added by 3' ligation of an oligonucleotide to TCR cDNA. These receptors all stem from a female donor in good health.

The rearrangement joins TRBV12-3 or TRBV12-4 to TRBJ2-2; D is possibly TRBD1 (5 bases). This CDR3 comprises 12 residues. The ends were cut back, 6 bases at V and 7 bases at J, with 9 bases in the middle. The CDR3 reads CASRTGYGELFF. CDR3 nucleotides: TGTGCCAGCAGAACAGGTTACGGGGAGCTGTTTTTT.

The CDR3 protein is CASTSPPGGPGNTIYF. The CDR3 region has the DNA TGTGCCAGCACCAGCCCCCCGGGAGGTCCTGGAAACACCATATATTTT. The chain carries TRBV7-9 and TRBJ1-3; D gene unclear. This CDR3 has 16 amino acids. Germline V gene lookup returns CDR1 SEHNR and CDR2 FQNEAQ (reference sequence). V was shortened by 7 bases and J by 2 bases, with 18 bases between the two germline ends.

This clonotype was counted a few times. This chain links TRBV9 with TRBJ2-1; TRBD2 agrees at 7 bases. Germline CDR1 and CDR2: SGDLS and YYNGEE. V lost 4 bases to trimming and J lost 0 bases; unmatched junction nucleotides: 16. There are 19 residues in the CDR3. The CDR3 here is CASSPPSNWGGSSYNEQFF. CDR3 nucleotide sequence: TGTGCCAGCAGCCCCCCATCGAATTGGGGGGGGTCCTCCTACAATGAGCAGTTCTTC.

In its sample, this clonotype was seen many times. The rearrangement joins TRBV6-2 or TRBV6-3 to TRBJ2-1; D is undetermined. V lost 3 bases, J lost 8 bases, and 8 bases lay in between. The CDR3 runs 12 residues. Germline CDR1 and CDR2: MNHEY and SVGEGT. As DNA, the CDR3 is TGTGCCAGCAGTTATTCCCGTCATGAGCAGTTCTTC. Its protein is CASSYSRHEQFF.

The chain couples TRBV4-1 to TRBJ1-4, with D unclear. Germline values: CDR1 MGHRA, CDR2 YSYEKL. The V gene lost 6 bases and the J gene lost 8 bases, with 16 bases spanning the gap. This CDR3 contains 14 residues. CDR3 sequence (DNA): TGCGCCAGCAGAAGAGGGCTACTCCCCGAAAAACTGTTTTTT. Amino acids: CASRRGLLPEKLFF.

This clonotype was detected ten times or more. The chain joins TRBV20-1 to TRBJ2-1, with TRBD2 matching over 13 bases. V lost 5 bases and J lost 5; bases outside the gene matches: 9. CDR1 DFQATT and CDR2 SNEGSKA come from the germline V gene (reference sequence). This CDR3 contains 16 residues. This CDR3 is CSAWTSGRFPDNEQFF. The CDR3 DNA sequence: TGCAGTGCTTGGACTAGCGGGAGATTTCCCGACAATGAGCAGTTCTTC.

There are many counts of this clonotype. The chain employs TRBV6-5 and TRBJ2-1, with D possibly matching TRBD1 (5 bases). The V and J ends lost 2 bases and 4 bases respectively, with 12 bases between them. The CDR3 covers 15 residues. Germline V gene sequence: CDR1 MNHEY, CDR2 SVGAGI. The CDR3 sequence is CASSYRGTPYNEQFF. The CDR3 region has the DNA TGTGCCAGCAGTTACAGGGGAACCCCATACAATGAGCAGTTCTTC.

CDR3 DNA sequence: TGTGCCAGCAGCCAACAACAGGGGACTAATGAAAAACTGTTTTTT. It specifies CASSQQQGTNEKLFF. J is TRBJ1-4 and V is TRBV7-9; 7 bases map to TRBD1. Per germline, CDR1 SEHNR and CDR2 FQNEAQ (reference sequence). V lost 5 bases, J lost 2 bases, and 5 bases stayed unmatched. The CDR3 is 15 residues long.

The chain carries TRBV19 and TRBJ2-2; D is unresolved. CDR1 LNHDA and CDR2 SQIVND come from the germline V gene (reference sequence). This CDR3 is 11 amino acids long. Trimming stripped 8 bases from V and 6 bases from J, with 7 bases between. In nucleotides, the CDR3 is TGTGCCAGTTCTGGGGCCGGGGAGCTGTTTTTT. The encoded protein is CASSGAGELFF.

This clonotype showed up just once. The genes are TRBV12-3 or TRBV12-4 and TRBJ1-6; 7 bases match TRBD1. This CDR3 comprises 13 residues. Trimming cost V 6 bases and J 19 bases; bases outside gene matches: 15. DNA for the CDR3: TGTGCCAGCAGCCCCGGGACAGCGGCACGACCGCACTTT. Translated: CASSPGTAARPHF.